These 18 T cell receptor beta chains were sequenced from one sample in a study of cytomegalovirus exposure and HLA in healthy donors. PCR employed 60 Vbeta and 13 Jbeta primers. Profiled with immunoSEQ multiplex PCR; TCRdb holds only in-frame clones, not every one. The table has approximately 150,000 clones, roughly 80% seen once; the top ten hold 4.5% to 5.5%. Sequenced input: PBMCs. The receptors stem from a man aged 18-30 years in good health and CMV-seronegative.

V gene TRBV30 combines with J gene TRBJ2-5; the match to TRBD2 covers 7 bases. The tail of the sequence fits TRBJ2-7 better, so the J call may be wrong. The germline gives CDR1 GTSNPN, CDR2 SVGIG (reference sequence). The CDR3 has 13 amino acids. The CDR3 loop is CAWSWEGTYEQYF. CDR3 bases: TGTGCCTGGAGTTGGGAGGGAACCTACGAGCAGTACTTC.

The genes are TRBV2 and TRBJ1-6; weak D call: TRBD1 (5 bases). Germline values: CDR1 SNHLY, CDR2 FYNNEI. The CDR3 covers 13 residues. V shed 9 bases and J shed 2 bases, with 8 bases lying between them. CDR3 region: CARQEAYNSPLHF. The CDR3 DNA follows: TGTGCCAGACAGGAAGCCTATAATTCACCCCTCCACTTT.

The chain is built from TRBV7-2 and TRBJ1-1; tentatively, D is TRBD1 (6 bases). V was trimmed by 3 bases and J by 2 bases, leaving 19 bases between them. CDR1 SGHTA and CDR2 FQGNSA come from the germline V gene. This CDR3 spans 17 amino acids. The CDR3 spells CASSLVLVGARNTEAFF. DNA of the CDR3: TGTGCCAGCAGCTTGGTCTTAGTGGGGGCCAGAAACACTGAAGCTTTCTTT.

The chain links TRBV5-1 to TRBJ1-1; TRBD1 is a possible D gene (5 bases). This CDR3 contains 12 residues. V gave up 3 bases and J gave up 5 bases, with 8 bases separating them. The germline V gene encodes CDR1 SGHRS and CDR2 YFSETQ. CDR3 region: CASSWGGTEAFF. The CDR3 DNA follows: TGCGCCAGCAGCTGGGGGGGGACTGAAGCTTTCTTT.

J is TRBJ2-5 and V is TRBV7-3; D is perhaps TRBD1 (6 bases). V gave up 1 base and J gave up 4 bases, with 16 bases separating them. Looked up from germline, CDR1 is SGHTA and CDR2 is FQGTGA. The CDR3 totals 16 residues. CDR3 in amino acids: CASSLNAGENGETQYF. The CDR3 nucleotides read TGTGCCAGCAGCTTAAATGCAGGGGAGAATGGAGAGACCCAGTACTTC.

This chain uses TRBV6-5 with TRBJ1-2, with 9 bases matching TRBD1. V gave up 7 bases and J gave up 6 bases; unmatched junction bases: 9. From germline, CDR1 is MNHEY and CDR2 SVGAGI. CDR3 length: 14 residues. The CDR3 DNA sequence: TGTGCCAGCACCAACCCCGGACAGGGGAATGGCTACACCTTC. As protein: CASTNPGQGNGYTF.

The chain couples TRBV5-1 to TRBJ1-3; no firm D call. The CDR3 runs 13 residues. CDR1 is SGHRS and CDR2 is YFSETQ in the germline V gene. V was trimmed by 8 bases and J by 2 bases, leaving 11 bases between them. The DNA for the CDR3 is TGCGCCAGTATGCATCGGGCTGGAAACACCATATATTTT. Translated, it gives CASMHRAGNTIYF.

CDR3 DNA: TGCAGCGTTGAGGAAGGCGGTGATGGCTACACCTTC. It codes for CSVEEGGDGYTF. This chain connects TRBV29-1 to TRBJ1-2; D call uncertain. The CDR3 has 12 amino acids. CDR1 SQVTM and CDR2 ANQGSEA come from the germline V gene. V dropped 3 bases and J dropped 6 bases, with 11 bases sitting between them.

This clone was counted a single time. V and J are TRBV15 and TRBJ2-7, with 9 bases lining up with TRBD1. V was pared by 9 bases and J by 6 bases, with 3 bases of the junction left unmatched. The CDR3 loop spans 11 amino acids. Germline V CDR1 and CDR2: LNHNV, YYDKDF (reference sequence). CDR3 in amino acids: CATRGQGEQYF. In DNA form, the CDR3 reads TGTGCCACTAGGGGACAGGGCGAGCAGTACTTC.

This chain connects TRBV4-2 to TRBJ1-2; 8 bases are a match to TRBD1. The germline gives CDR1 LGHNA, CDR2 YNFKEQ. The junction had 5 bases not matched to a gene; V was cut back by 7 bases and J by 4 bases. CDR3 size: 13 residues. CDR3 sequence (DNA): TGTGCCAGCACCGCAGGGGGCGGCTATGGCTACACCTTC. It yields the protein CASTAGGGYGYTF.

The chain recombines TRBV7-6 with TRBJ1-3; no clear D gene. The germline V gene has CDR1 SGHVS and CDR2 FNYEAQ. This CDR3 spans 15 amino acids. Between the trimmed V and J ends, which lost 4 bases and 0 bases, there was a span of 10 bases. The CDR3 coding sequence is TGTGCCAGCAGCTCTGTGGCCAACTCTGGAAACACCATATATTTT. Its protein product is CASSSVANSGNTIYF. Using reference TRBV7-6 and TRBJ1-3 for the parts outside the CDR3, the full variable domain is GAGVSQSPRYKVTKRGQDVALRCDPISGHVSLYWYRQALGQGPEFLTYFNYEAQQDKSGLPNDRFSAERPEGSISTLTIQRTEQRDSAMYRCASSSVANSGNTIYFGEGSWLTVV.

CDR3 in DNA: TGTGCCAGCAGGAGACTAGCGGGTGCGGGCAATGAGCAGTTCTTC. Encoded protein: CASRRLAGAGNEQFF. J is TRBJ2-1 and V is TRBV6-4; 10 bases fit TRBD2. The CDR3 runs to 15 residues. The germline gives CDR1 MRHNA, CDR2 SNTAGT. The trim removed 6 bases at V and 6 bases at J, leaving 8 bases unmatched.

The chain links TRBV27 to TRBJ2-5; 7 bases fit TRBD1. The DNA end lines up better with TRBJ2-7; the J call may be wrong. Germline V CDR1 and CDR2: MNHEY, SMNVEV (reference sequence). The length of the CDR3 is 17 residues. CDR3 sequence reads: CASSSSRWGTETYEQYF. In DNA, the CDR3 is TGTGCCAGCAGTTCTTCCCGGTGGGGGACAGAGACTTACGAGCAGTACTTC.

The chain recombines TRBV7-2 with TRBJ2-5, with TRBD2 identical over 9 bases. The germline gives CDR1 SGHTA, CDR2 FQGNSA. CDR3 length equals 16 residues. The J segment lost 4 bases and the V segment lost 2 bases, leaving 8 bases of the junction unmatched. CDR3 nucleotides: TGTGCCAGCAGCTTATCCCGAGCGGGAGGATCAGAGACCCAGTACTTC. It translates to CASSLSRAGGSETQYF.

This chain joins TRBV4-1 and TRBJ1-1; D is uncertain. Germline-derived CDR1 and CDR2 are MGHRA and YSYEKL. V was trimmed by 1 base and J by 1 base, leaving 10 bases between them. This CDR3 spans 15 amino acids. CDR3 nucleotide sequence: TGCGCCAGCAGCCAAGGTTTCTCGGGGAACACTGAAGCTTTCTTT. It encodes CASSQGFSGNTEAFF.

This clone was seen a single time. The chain joins TRBV18 to TRBJ2-7; TRBD1 is a possible D gene (5 bases). CDR3 size: 14 residues. V lost 3 bases to trimming and J lost 3 bases, with 12 bases between them. The germline V gene has CDR1 KGHSH and CDR2 LQKENI. The CDR3 region is CASSPPGADYEQYF. The DNA of the CDR3 is TGTGCCAGCTCACCCCCTGGGGCCGACTACGAGCAGTACTTC. The whole variable domain, remainder taken from reference TRBV18 and TRBJ2-7, is NAGVMQNPRHLVRRRGQEARLRCSPMKGHSHVYWYRQLPEEGLKFMVYLQKENIIDESGMPKERFSAEFPKEGPSILRIQQVVRGDSAAYFCASSPPGADYEQYFGPGTRLTVT.

V gene TRBV7-6 combines with J gene TRBJ1-3; D remains unclear. V was cut by 5 bases and J by 4 bases, with 12 bases left in between. Germline CDR1 SGHVS, CDR2 FNYEAQ. This CDR3 is 14 amino acids long. The CDR3 DNA reads TGTGCCAGCAGCCCTCCCCAGTCCGGAAACACCATATATTTT. As protein: CASSPPQSGNTIYF.

The chain is built from TRBV6-5 and TRBJ2-7, with D uncertain. Trimming pared 6 bases from V and 6 bases from J, leaving 15 bases between. The CDR3 extends over 13 amino acids. Germline V gene data show CDR1 as MNHEY and CDR2 as SVGAGI. CDR3 nucleotides: TGTGCCAGCAGACTCCCAGGTAAAGTCGAGCAGTACTTC. Encoded protein: CASRLPGKVEQYF.